Shown below are 26 T cell receptor beta chains from a single sample sequenced in a study of blood T cell repertoires in COVID-19. Here immunoSEQ multiplex PCR was the method, and the copy in TCRdb shows in-frame clones only, minus some. This repertoire shows roughly 71,000 clones, around 90% found once; its top ten account for roughly 29%. Material for sequencing was peripheral blood. These receptors came from a man aged 50 to 60 with acute or convalescent COVID-19.

This clone occurred a few times. The gene calls are TRBV7-3 and TRBJ1-2, with 9 bases aligning to TRBD1. V shed 5 bases and J 1 base; nucleotides not matched to a gene: 8. The V gene's germline CDR1 is SGHTA and CDR2 FQGTGA. CDR3 length equals 16 residues. The CDR3 here is CASSPPGQGYNYGYTF. The CDR3 DNA follows: TGTGCCAGCAGCCCACCGGGACAGGGCTATAACTATGGCTACACCTTC. Full variable domain (outside the CDR3, taken from reference TRBV7-3 and TRBJ1-2): GAGVSQTPSNKVTEKGKYVELRCDPISGHTALYWYRQSLGQGPEFLIYFQGTGAADDSGLPNDRFFAVRPEGSVSTLKIQRTERGDSAVYLCASSPPGQGYNYGYTFGSGTRLTVV.

J is TRBJ2-7 and V is TRBV6-5; possible D gene TRBD2, 7 bases. Germline CDR1 MNHEY, CDR2 SVGAGI. The length of the CDR3 is 15 residues. V lost 0 bases and J lost 4, with 13 bases in between. DNA for the CDR3: TGTGCCAGCAGTTACTCACTGGGGGGGCTTTACGAGCAGTACTTC. It translates to CASSYSLGGLYEQYF.

The rearrangement links TRBV13 to TRBJ2-2, with D uncertain. The V end lost 0 bases, the J end lost 6 bases, and 8 bases lay between the germline ends. Germline V lookup: CDR1 PRHDT, CDR2 FYEKMQ (reference sequence). The CDR3 consists of 14 residues. CDR3 sequence reads: CASSLGHEAGELFF. In nucleotides, the CDR3 is TGTGCCAGCAGCTTAGGACATGAGGCCGGGGAGCTGTTTTTT.

The chain combines TRBV3-1 (or the pseudogene TRBV3-2) with TRBJ2-5; 9 nucleotides line up with TRBD1. J gave up 5 bases and V 5 bases, and 12 bases lay outside the gene matches. Germline V gives CDR1 LGHDT, CDR2 YNNKEL (reference sequence). The CDR3 has 16 amino acids. CDR3 loop: CASSTTGDRVGETQYF. As DNA, the CDR3 is TGTGCCAGCAGCACTACCGGGGACAGGGTGGGGGAGACCCAGTACTTC.

The V gene is TRBV2, the J gene TRBJ1-3, with D maybe TRBD1 (5 bases). Germline V gene lookup returns CDR1 SNHLY and CDR2 FYNNEI. Trimming took 4 bases from V and 0 from J, leaving 13 bases between them. The CDR3 spans 16 residues. The CDR3 bases are TGTGCCAGCAGTGCGGCGACAGCGTACTCTGGAAACACCATATATTTT. Its translation is CASSAATAYSGNTIYF.

A single count supports this clone. The genes are TRBV6-5 and TRBJ2-7, with TRBD1 matching over 8 bases. V trimming: 4 bases; J trimming: 6 bases; junction bases outside the gene matches: 5. The CDR3 extends over 13 amino acids. Germline CDR1 MNHEY, CDR2 SVGAGI. The CDR3 is CASSSQQGGEQYF. In DNA, the CDR3 is TGTGCCAGCAGTTCACAACAGGGGGGCGAGCAGTACTTC.

The J gene is TRBJ1-1, the V gene TRBV19; tentative D call: TRBD1 (5 bases). The germline V gene encodes CDR1 LNHDA and CDR2 SQIVND (reference sequence). Trimming took 4 bases from V and 5 from J, leaving 14 bases between them. The CDR3 is made up of 14 amino acids. The CDR3 DNA follows: TGTGCCAGTAGTACCCTCGCAGGGAAGACTGAAGCTTTCTTT. It specifies CASSTLAGKTEAFF.

The chain couples TRBV28 to TRBJ2-1; TRBD1 agrees at 7 bases. The germline V gene has CDR1 MDHEN and CDR2 SYDVKM. The CDR3 runs 14 residues. The V gene end was trimmed by 5 bases and the J gene end by 2 bases; junction bases not matched to a gene: 3. CDR3 bases: TGTGCCAGCAGTCGACAGGGTACCTACAATGAGCAGTTCTTC. Amino acids: CASSRQGTYNEQFF.

CDR3 DNA sequence: TGTGCCACCAGTGATGCCCGGGGGGTGCGCACCGGGGAGCTGTTTTTT. Residues: CATSDARGVRTGELFF. This chain joins TRBV24-1 and TRBJ2-2; 7 bases fit TRBD2. The CDR3 runs 16 residues. Germline values: CDR1 KGHDR, CDR2 SFDVKD. V lost 3 bases to trimming and J lost 4 bases; unmatched junction nucleotides: 7.

V usage is TRBV2 and J usage is TRBJ2-7; 7 bases agree with TRBD2. The CDR3 is made up of 14 amino acids. The germline CDR1 and CDR2 sequences are SNHLY and FYNNEI. J was trimmed by 2 bases and V by 6 bases; bases with no gene match: 7. The CDR3 bases are TGTGCCAGCAGCGGACTAGTTTTAACCTACGAGCAGTACTTC. Translated, it gives CASSGLVLTYEQYF.

V and J are TRBV18 and TRBJ1-4; 9 bases are a match to TRBD1. Germline V gene lookup returns CDR1 KGHSH and CDR2 LQKENI. This CDR3 is 14 amino acids long. After removal of 6 bases from V and 4 bases from J, the junction contained 3 bases not matched to a gene. The CDR3, as DNA: TGTGCCAGCTCGACGGGACAGGGTAATGAAAAACTGTTTTTT. The encoded protein is CASSTGQGNEKLFF.

V and J are TRBV19 and TRBJ2-1; 15 bases align to TRBD2. This CDR3 contains 14 residues. V gave up 9 bases and J gave up 9 bases; unmatched junction bases: 6. The germline V gene has CDR1 LNHDA and CDR2 SQIVND (reference sequence). CDR3 sequence (DNA): TGTGCCAGCCGGACTAGCGGGGGGGCGTCTGAGCAGTTCTTC. This encodes CASRTSGGASEQFF.

This clone showed up just once. The chain joins TRBV6-6 to TRBJ2-3, with 10 bases matching TRBD1. Germline V gene sequence: CDR1 MNHNY, CDR2 SVGAGI (reference sequence). Germline trimming cut 5 bases from V and 5 bases from J; bases unmatched to any gene: 7. The CDR3 spans 15 residues. The CDR3 DNA reads as TGTGCCAGCAGTGTTCCGGGACAGGGGAAAGATACGCAGTATTTT. Translated, it gives CASSVPGQGKDTQYF.

The chain employs TRBV7-9 and TRBJ2-1; TRBD1 agrees at 7 bases. This CDR3 has 17 residues. J was trimmed by 4 bases and V by 0 bases; bases with no gene match: 9. From germline, CDR1 is SEHNR and CDR2 FQNEAQ (reference sequence). CDR3: CASSLATTGSRYNEQFF. CDR3 bases: TGTGCCAGCAGCTTAGCCACGACAGGGAGCCGATACAATGAGCAGTTCTTC.

The chain recombines TRBV3-1 (or the pseudogene TRBV3-2) with TRBJ1-2; no clear D gene. Per the germline V gene, CDR1 is LGHDT and CDR2 is YNNKEL (reference sequence). This CDR3 has 14 amino acids. The V and J ends lost 4 bases and 8 bases respectively, with 17 bases between them. The CDR3 loop reads CASSPLGAGWGYTF. CDR3 coding DNA: TGTGCCAGCAGCCCCCTCGGAGCGGGGTGGGGCTACACCTTC.

The genes are TRBV9 and TRBJ2-1, with 9 bases that match TRBD1. The CDR3 consists of 19 residues. In germline, CDR1 is SGDLS, CDR2 YYNGEE. After removal of 4 bases from V and 2 bases from J, the junction contained 16 bases not matched to a gene. CDR3 protein: CASSLRQTSGQGTYNEQFF. The CDR3 DNA reads TGTGCCAGCAGCCTTCGACAGACTTCCGGACAGGGGACCTACAATGAGCAGTTCTTC. Filled out from reference TRBV9 and TRBJ2-1, the complete variable domain reads DSGVTQTPKHLITATGQRVTLRCSPRSGDLSVYWYQQSLDQGLQFLIQYYNGEERAKGNILERFSAQQFPDLHSELNLSSLELGDSALYFCASSLRQTSGQGTYNEQFFGPGTRLTVL.

The genes are TRBV27 and TRBJ2-7, with D tentatively TRBD1 (5 bases). This CDR3 has 13 amino acids. With 2 bases removed from V and 6 bases from J, the gap between germline ends came to 11 bases. Germline lookup yields CDR1 MNHEY and CDR2 SMNVEV (reference sequence). For the CDR3, the DNA is TGTGCCAGCAGTTTACAGGGTGTAGCCGAGCAGTACTTC. Amino acid sequence: CASSLQGVAEQYF.

The chain couples TRBV28 to TRBJ2-3; 8 nucleotides match TRBD2. Germline-derived CDR1 and CDR2 are MDHEN and SYDVKM. This CDR3 has 14 residues. The trim removed 6 bases at V and 10 bases at J, leaving 12 bases unmatched. CDR3 region: CASRGGGTLGPQYF. Written as DNA, the CDR3 is TGTGCCAGCAGGGGCGGGGGGACGCTCGGTCCGCAGTATTTT. Full variable domain (rest looked up from reference TRBV28 and TRBJ2-3): DVKVTQSSRYLVKRTGEKVFLECVQDMDHENMFWYRQDPGLGLRLIYFSYDVKMKEKGDIPEGYSVSREKKERFSLILESASTNQTSMYLCASRGGGTLGPQYFGPGTRLTVL.

This chain connects TRBV18 to TRBJ2-2, with D unresolved. V shed 0 bases and J shed 3 bases, with 5 bases lying between them. Per the germline V gene, CDR1 is KGHSH and CDR2 is LQKENI. The CDR3 length is 14 residues. The CDR3 DNA is TGTGCCAGCTCACCACCCGGGTACACCGGGGAGCTGTTTTTT. Translated: CASSPPGYTGELFF.

The rearrangement links TRBV3-1 (or the pseudogene TRBV3-2) to TRBJ2-1; TRBD2 aligns across 7 bases. Germline V gives CDR1 LGHDT, CDR2 YNNKEL (reference sequence). V lost 1 base and J lost 5; bases outside the gene matches: 2. The CDR3 contains 14 residues. CDR3 nucleotides: TGTGCCAGCAGCCAAGGGGGGGGAGACAATGAGCAGTTCTTC. The encoded protein is CASSQGGGDNEQFF.

CDR3: CASSLDREWETQYF. The CDR3 coding sequence is TGCGCCAGCAGCTTGGACCGGGAGTGGGAGACCCAGTACTTC. V usage is TRBV5-1 and J usage is TRBJ2-5, with a possible D match to TRBD2 (6 bases). Trimming removed 0 bases at V and 5 bases at J, with 11 bases between. The CDR3 sequence is 14 residues long. CDR1 and CDR2 (germline): SGHRS, YFSETQ.

As to this clone: One end of the junction varies from germline; a read error may be responsible. J is TRBJ2-5 and V is TRBV7-7; TRBD2 might be the D (5 bases). Per germline, CDR1 SSHAT and CDR2 FNYEAQ (reference sequence). This CDR3 has 15 amino acids. CDR3 DNA sequence: TGTGCTAGCAGCTTCGGGATAGGGTTCGAGGAGACCCAGTACTTC. Translation: CASSFGIGFEETQYF.

V gene TRBV7-9 combines with J gene TRBJ2-3, with 7 bases identical to TRBD2. In germline, CDR1 is SEHNR, CDR2 FQNEAQ (reference sequence). CDR3 length equals 15 residues. J gave up 4 bases and V 3 bases, and 7 bases lay outside the gene matches. CDR3: CASSFGGGGSDTQYF. CDR3 bases: TGTGCCAGCAGCTTCGGTGGCGGGGGATCAGATACGCAGTATTTT. Drawing the rest from reference TRBV7-9 and TRBJ2-3, the complete variable domain is DTGVSQNPRHKITKRGQNVTFRCDPISEHNRLYWYRQTLGQGPEFLTYFQNEAQLEKSRLLSDRFSAERPKGSFSTLEIQRTEQGDSAMYLCASSFGGGGSDTQYFGPGTRLTVL.

The rearrangement uses TRBV18 and TRBJ1-4, with D unresolved. V was trimmed by 4 bases and J by 0 bases, leaving 6 bases between them. The CDR3 is 14 amino acids. The germline V gene encodes CDR1 KGHSH and CDR2 LQKENI. CDR3: CASSLTTTNEKLFF. The DNA for the CDR3 is TGTGCCAGCTCACTAACAACAACTAATGAAAAACTGTTTTTT.

V is TRBV5-1 and J is TRBJ1-1; possible D gene TRBD1, 5 bases. The ends were cut back, 1 base at V and 1 base at J, with 11 bases in the middle. The CDR3 loop spans 15 amino acids. The V gene's germline CDR1 is SGHRS and CDR2 YFSETQ. The CDR3 reads CASSLTRQSNTEAFF. In DNA, the CDR3 is TGCGCCAGCAGCTTGACAAGACAGTCGAACACTGAAGCTTTCTTT.

This chain connects TRBV14 to TRBJ2-7; no firm D call. Trimming removed 4 bases at V and 2 bases at J, with 12 bases between. Germline assignment: CDR1 SGHDN and CDR2 FVKESK. The CDR3 loop spans 14 amino acids. CDR3: CASSLGGRTYEQYF. The CDR3, as DNA: TGTGCCAGCAGCCTCGGCGGTCGCACCTACGAGCAGTACTTC.